Detailed here is one T cell receptor (beta chain). Assay used: immunoSEQ multiplex PCR; TCRdb lists only in-frame clones, some missing. The data hold approximately 170,000 clones, with about nine tenths observed a single time. Trimming cost V 8 bases and J 0 bases, with 23 bases left between them. The CDR3 contains 18 residues. CDR1 is MNHEY, CDR2 SMNVEV, per germline (reference sequence). This record comes from a study of blood T cell repertoires in COVID-19. V and J are TRBV27 and TRBJ1-5, with D possibly TRBD1 on 6 matching bases. The source material was peripheral blood. The clonotype was recovered from a woman in her seventies with acute or convalescent COVID-19. The CDR3 sequence is CASRERGRGEDSNQPQHF. In DNA form, the CDR3 reads TGTGCCAGCCGCGAACGTGGCAGGGGCGAAGATAGCAATCAGCCCCAGCATTTT.